Included here is one T cell receptor beta chain sequence, with context. No antigen is known for it. The data belong to a study of vaccination effects on CD4 cells after COVID-19. Background on the study: Researchers obtained post-vaccine samples at a median of 72 days past the second dose.

Isolating CD4+ T cells followed around nine days of culture. All participants had two doses of either the BNT162b2 or mRNA-1273 vaccine. A half-medium replacement with IL-2 medium was carried out on days 3 and 7. TCRdb's table, derived via immunoSEQ multiplex PCR, lists solely in-frame clones and lacks some. The table shows tens of thousands of clones, with around 80% occurring only once. From germline, CDR1 is WSHSY and CDR2 SAAADI. V lost 8 bases, J lost 6 bases, and 13 bases lay in between. This CDR3 has 13 amino acids. This rearrangement joins TRBV10-2 to TRBJ2-2; D perhaps matches TRBD1 (6 bases). Source: CD4+ T cells from PBMCs cultured without peptide, taken after COVID-19 vaccination. This TCR derives from a human donor who received a COVID-19 vaccine. The CDR3 nucleotides read TGCGCCAGCCTGCAGGGGTTGTCCGGGGAGCTGTTTTTT. Translation gives CASLQGLSGELFF.